This T cell receptor (beta chain) was obtained from a study of blood T cell repertoires in COVID-19. Assay used: immunoSEQ multiplex PCR; TCRdb lists only in-frame clones, some missing. The table shows about 300,000 clones, with approximately 85% occurring only once. Looked up from germline, CDR1 is SGHNT and CDR2 is YYREEE (reference sequence). Trimming took 4 bases from V and 7 from J; bases not matched to a gene: 13. CDR3 length equals 15 residues. Source material: peripheral blood. The source of this sequence is a woman between 50 and 59 years old with acute or convalescent COVID-19. This chain connects TRBV5-4 to TRBJ2-5; TRBD2 aligns across 7 bases. The CDR3 region is CASSRGTSASWTQYF. Written as DNA, the CDR3 is TGTGCCAGCAGCCGAGGCACTAGCGCCTCTTGGACCCAGTACTTC.